The present entry profiles one T cell receptor (beta chain) with its context. This specimen comes from a study of patients and donors after allogeneic stem cell transplantation. TCRdb fed the RT-PCR reads into MiXCR, producing one record per CDR3 protein. The data contain under 170,000 distinct CDR3 sequences, approximately 37% of them seen just once; the ten biggest clones take up 40% to 55%. There are 18 residues in the CDR3. The junction had 11 bases not matched to a gene; V was cut back by 3 bases and J by 2 bases. Germline V lookup: CDR1 SGHRS, CDR2 YFSETQ. The TCR originated in a human donor who was either an allogeneic HSCT recipient or a stem cell or donor lymphocyte infusion donor (not recorded which). It is not recorded whose cells these are; they may come from a transplant donor. Sequenced material: blood, either unsorted or a sorted T cell fraction (not recorded which). The chain carries TRBV5-1 and TRBJ2-3, with 11 bases fitting TRBD2. The CDR3 DNA is TGCGCCAGCAGCTCCGGGGGCCTACTAGCGGGGGTCACAGATACGCAGTATTTT. Its translation: CASSSGGLLAGVTDTQYF.